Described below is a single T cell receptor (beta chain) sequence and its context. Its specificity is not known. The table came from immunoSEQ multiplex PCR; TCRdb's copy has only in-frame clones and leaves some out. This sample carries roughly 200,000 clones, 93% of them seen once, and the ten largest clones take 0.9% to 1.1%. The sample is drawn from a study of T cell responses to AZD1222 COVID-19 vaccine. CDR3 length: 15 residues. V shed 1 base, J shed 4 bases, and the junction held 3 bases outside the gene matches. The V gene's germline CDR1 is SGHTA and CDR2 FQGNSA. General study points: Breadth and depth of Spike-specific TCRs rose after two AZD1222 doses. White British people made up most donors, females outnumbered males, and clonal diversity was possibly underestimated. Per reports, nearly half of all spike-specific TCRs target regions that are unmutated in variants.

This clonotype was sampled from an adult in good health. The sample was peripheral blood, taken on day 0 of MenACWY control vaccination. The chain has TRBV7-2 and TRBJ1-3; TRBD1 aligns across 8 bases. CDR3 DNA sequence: TGTGCCAGCAGCTTAGAGTGGGACAGGGGAAACACCATATATTTT. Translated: CASSLEWDRGNTIYF.